A single T cell receptor beta chain is shown here with its context. As yet, its antigen is unknown. Germline loops: CDR1 SGHRS, CDR2 YFSETQ. V shed 0 bases and J shed 0 bases, with 7 bases lying between them. The length of the CDR3 is 15 residues. The data belong to a study of response to subunit inactivated influenza vaccine. Regarding the study as a whole: There was a suggestion from the authors that each seasonal influenza vaccination recruits few new T cells.

TCRdb independently ran MiXCR on the RT-PCR reads; one entry per CDR3 protein. The sample gives some 540,000 distinct CDR3 sequences, less than 25% of which show up once; 2.8% is in the top ten. This sample also appeared in a second study, on T cells expressing NK-cell markers. Per that paper: The authors generated TCR beta cDNA through 5'RACE template switching with UMIs. According to the study, TCR beta repertoires originated from sorted CD3+CD56+NKG2C+, CD3+CD56+NKG2C- and CD3+CD56-NKG2C+ T cells. As a fraction of CD8+ T cells, dominant NKG2C+ clonotypes reached about 1.0-7.5% in six or seven donors. These clonotypes additionally ranked first within the CD3+CD56-NKG2C+ fraction of a few donors.

This sequence joins TRBV5-1 and TRBJ1-5, with D hard to call. The specimen comprised CD4+ T cells sorted from PBMCs, sampled 11 to 12 days after vaccination. The source is a man in his fifties or sixties who received an inactivated influenza vaccine. The CDR3 region has the DNA TGCGCCAGCAGCTTGGGGCAATTTAGCAATCAGCCCCAGCATTTT. As protein: CASSLGQFSNQPQHF.